This is a list of T cell receptor beta chains from one sample in a study of radiation and T cells in renal cell carcinoma. Profiling relied on immunoSEQ multiplex PCR, and the TCRdb table lists in-frame clones only, not all of them. The sample records about 130,000 clones, about 81% being singletons. The material sequenced was blood, taken from a patient whose treatment included radiotherapy and nephrectomy. The receptors were gathered from a man in his forties or fifties with renal cell carcinoma. CDR3s include the opening cysteine and the closing phenylalanine or tryptophan. D genes are given only for firm matches. Size is omitted from some rows. Given values are once, few, many or a class for expanded clones.

TRBJ2-2 | NA | TRBV4-3 | TRBD1 | CASSQDRTGGAGELFF | TGCGCCAGCAGCCAAGATCGAACAGGGGGCGCCGGGGAGCTGTTTTTT
TRBJ2-7 | NA | TRBV5-1 | NA | CASSLVQPGTYEQYF | TGCGCCAGCAGCTTGGTGCAGCCTGGAACCTACGAGCAGTACTTC
TRBJ1-1 | few | TRBV14 | NA | CASSPRTVEAFF | TGTGCCAGCAGCCCCCGGACAGTTGAAGCTTTCTTT
TRBJ2-5 | NA | TRBV6-1 | NA | CASSEMSTEQETQYF | TGTGCCAGCAGTGAAATGTCAACAGAACAAGAGACCCAGTACTTC
TRBJ2-1 | once | TRBV18 | NA | CASSPSVGRIMTNNEQFF | TGTGCCAGCTCACCATCCGTAGGCAGGATCATGACAAACAATGAGCAGTTCTTC
TRBJ1-5 | NA | TRBV2 | NA | CASKVAPNNQPQHF | TGTGCCAGCAAGGTGGCCCCCAACAATCAGCCCCAGCATTTT
TRBJ2-1 | NA | TRBV5-1 | NA | CASSSAPYNEQFF | TGCGCCAGCAGTTCCGCACCCTACAATGAGCAGTTCTTC
TRBJ1-5 | NA | TRBV30 | TRBD1 | CAWDQGANQPQHF | TGTGCCTGGGACCAGGGGGCGAATCAGCCCCAGCATTTT
TRBJ2-7 | NA | TRBV7-8 | TRBD2 | CASSPLTSGREEMRF | TGTGCCAGCAGCCCTCTGACTAGCGGGAGGGAAGAGATGAGGTTC
TRBJ2-6 | NA | TRBV11-1 | NA | CASSLGLAGANVLTF | TGTGCCAGCAGCTTAGGTCTAGCTGGGGCCAACGTCCTGACTTTC
TRBJ2-1 | NA | TRBV18 | NA | CASSPGTMGEQFF | TGTGCCAGCTCCCCGGGGACCATGGGTGAGCAGTTCTTC